The present T cell receptor beta chain was sequenced within a study of T-cell reconstitution after alpha-beta-depleted transplantation in children (dated by TCRdb to the mid-2010s). General notes on the study: Using TCR repertoire profiling, the study followed T-cell immune reconstitution in a quantitative way in children after TCRalphabeta/CD19-depleted allogeneic hematopoietic cell transplantation. What the authors observed across the whole study: Hyperexpanded clone frequencies declined over subsequent months; after one year, T-cell counts and TCRbeta diversity were mostly attributed to newly produced T cells. In some patients, the high TCRbeta diversity seen at day 60 was put down to recipient T cells and intrathymic progenitors that had survived conditioning. The apparently early alphabetaT-cell count recovery about two months after transplant was reportedly dependent on only several hundred rapidly expanded clones derived from non-depleted graft cells.

Library generation was performed with PCR. TCRdb shows the sequencer as Illumina HiSeq 2500. TCR libraries were prepared with molecular barcoding, using unique molecular identifiers to normalize TCRbeta repertoire quantification. In-frame beta chains were kept once TCRdb had trimmed the public reads at Q25 with fastp and called clones with MiXCR. CDR3 protein duplicates are merged, each entry listing the most common genes and DNA. The sample profile shows about 830,000 distinct CDR3 sequences; around 17% of them were found once. Jointly, the top ten make up about 5% of the sample. Per the germline V gene, SGHRS is the CDR1 and YFSETQ is the CDR2. V lost 3 bases and J lost 15 bases, and the count of bases not matched to a germline gene is 6. The CDR3 covers 14 residues, taking in both the cysteine and the phenylalanine. Only the CDR3 region is kept as DNA, spanning 42 bases read in frame from base 1.

Per the publication, the treatment or condition label means: allogeneic hematopoietic cell transplantation with graft depleted of TCRalphabeta T cells and CD19 B cells. TCRalphabeta/CD19-depleted allogeneic hematopoietic cell grafts were given to the transplant recipients, all of whom were children. This clonotype has a handful of counts. Which antigen it targets is not known. No base quality values were provided; no much bigger clone lies one nucleotide off. The TCR originated in a male patient aged 10 to 17 who had a stem cell transplant for acute lymphoblastic leukemia, so the T cells may come from the graft donor. The chain links TRBV5-1 with TRBJ2-1, with 16 central nucleotides matching TRBD2. The starting material was PBMCs, mostly from graft donor cells, obtained 360 days after TCRalphabeta/CD19-depleted stem cell transplant. DNA sequence: TGCGCCAGCAGCTCGGGACTAGCGGGAGGGCCACCGTTCTTC. This gives the protein CASSSGLAGGPPFF.